The 5 T cell receptor beta chains presented below share a single source sample, sequenced in a study of T cell responses to AZD1222 COVID-19 vaccine. The assay was immunoSEQ multiplex PCR, and TCRdb's table has in-frame clones only and misses some. The sample consists of fewer than 75,000 clones, roughly 85% of them appearing once. Sequencing was performed on peripheral blood, taken on day 0 of AZD1222 vaccination. The source is an adult in good health.

The chain has TRBV11-2 and TRBJ2-5, with D perhaps assigned TRBD1 or TRBD2 (5 bases each). The CDR3 spans 16 residues. Per germline, CDR1 SGHAT and CDR2 FQNNGV. V lost 1 base and J lost 2, with 14 bases in between. The CDR3 DNA sequence: TGTGCCAGCAGCTTAGTTCCGGGGACGCTTCAAGAGACCCAGTACTTC. Translating it yields CASSLVPGTLQETQYF.

The chain couples TRBV7-9 to TRBJ1-5; TRBD1 aligns across 9 bases. The trim removed 5 bases at V and 1 base at J, leaving 12 bases unmatched. Per germline, CDR1 SEHNR and CDR2 FQNEAQ (reference sequence). The CDR3 loop spans 18 amino acids. Written as DNA, the CDR3 is TGTGCCAGCAGCCTGGGGACAGGGTTTTTGGGGAGCAATCAGCCCCAGCATTTT. It specifies CASSLGTGFLGSNQPQHF.

The J gene is TRBJ2-2, the V gene TRBV6-4; D is undetermined. CDR3 length: 16 residues. In germline, CDR1 is MRHNA, CDR2 SNTAGT. V lost 5 bases, J lost 4 bases, and 17 bases lay in between. CDR3 in DNA: TGTGCCAGCAGTCGGTCGCCTAACCCTCCCACCGGGGAGCTGTTTTTT. It yields the protein CASSRSPNPPTGELFF.

The sample holds a few counts of this clone. This chain connects TRBV9 to TRBJ2-1; no reliable D call. This CDR3 has 12 residues. The germline gives CDR1 SGDLS, CDR2 YYNGEE. With 3 bases removed from V and 5 bases from J, the gap between germline ends came to 6 bases. The CDR3 loop is CASSATDNEQFF. CDR3 sequence (DNA): TGTGCCAGCAGCGCCACAGACAATGAGCAGTTCTTC.

The table lists this clone with a count of one. This chain uses TRBV5-6 with TRBJ1-5; D ambiguous. V was shortened by 0 bases and J by 6 bases, with 7 bases between the two germline ends. The CDR3 consists of 13 residues. In germline, CDR1 is SGHDT, CDR2 YYEEEE. The CDR3 bases are TGTGCCAGCAGCTTGGCTGGATCTCAGCCCCAGCATTTT. Translating it yields CASSLAGSQPQHF.